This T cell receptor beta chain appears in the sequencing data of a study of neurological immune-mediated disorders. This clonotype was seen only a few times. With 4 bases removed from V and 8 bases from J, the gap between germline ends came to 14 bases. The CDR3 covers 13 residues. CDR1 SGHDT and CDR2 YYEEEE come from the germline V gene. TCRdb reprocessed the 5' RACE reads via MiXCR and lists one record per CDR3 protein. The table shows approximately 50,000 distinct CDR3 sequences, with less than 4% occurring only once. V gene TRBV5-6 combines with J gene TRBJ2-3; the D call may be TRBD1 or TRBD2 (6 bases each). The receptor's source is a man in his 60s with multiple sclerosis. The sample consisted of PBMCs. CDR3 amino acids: CASSPKGGLTQYF. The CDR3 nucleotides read TGTGCCAGCAGCCCGAAGGGGGGTCTTACGCAGTATTTT.